This is a list of T cell receptor beta chains from one sample in a study of blood T cells in healthy people across ages. TCRdb reprocessed the 5' RACE reads with MiXCR, giving one entry per CDR3 protein. The table shows 700,000 or so distinct CDR3 sequences, with roughly 43% occurring only once. The source material was blood. The source of these receptors is a man older than 75 in good health. CDR3s include the opening cysteine and the closing phenylalanine or tryptophan. The D gene is left open where the match is weak. The size of a clone is reported for some rows only, either as once, few or many, or as a class for expanded clones.

>16|TRBV21-1|.|few|TRBJ2-1
TGTGCCAGCAGCAAAGAACTAGGGACTAGTTCTTTTGAGCAGTTCTTC
CASSKELGTSSFEQFF
>14|TRBV7-2|.|.|TRBJ1-2
TGTGCCAGCAGCCTACAACGACAGAACTATGGCTACACCTTC
CASSLQRQNYGYTF
>16|TRBV4-1|TRBD1|few|TRBJ2-3
TGCGCCAGCAGCCAGACCGGGACAGGGGGCACAGATACGCAGTATTTT
CASSQTGTGGTDTQYF
>13|TRBV20-1|.|.|TRBJ2-5
TGCAGTGCTAGGTTGGGCAGGGAGGCGACCCAGTACTTC
CSARLGREATQYF
>15|TRBV20-1|.|few|TRBJ2-6
TGCAGTGCTAGCCCAAAGACCTCTGGGGCCAACGTCCTGACTTTC
CSASPKTSGANVLTF
>15|TRBV2|.|few|TRBJ2-1
TGTGCCAGCAGTGATTCCGGGACCAAGTACAATGAGCAGTTCTTC
CASSDSGTKYNEQFF
>15|TRBV7-9|TRBD1|.|TRBJ2-1
TGTGCCAGCAGCTTAGGAGGGACAGGGTTGAATGAGCAGTTCTTC
CASSLGGTGLNEQFF
>16|TRBV29-1|.|few|TRBJ2-3
TGCAGCGTTGAATCGAGGGAGTCGACCAGGCCAGATACGCAGTATTTT
CSVESRESTRPDTQYF
>16|TRBV24-1|.|.|TRBJ2-2
TGTGCCACCGCGGAGGTACAGGGCGGTCTTGCCGGGGAGCTGTTTTTT
CATAEVQGGLAGELFF
>17|TRBV7-2|TRBD1|few|TRBJ2-3
TGTGCCAGCAGCAAGACAGGGGGAAACTTAATGGGGGATACGCAGTATTTT
CASSKTGGNLMGDTQYF
>16|TRBV6-5|.|.|TRBJ2-3
TGTGCCAGCAGTGACTCCTCCGGGACCTACACAGATACGCAGTATTTT
CASSDSSGTYTDTQYF
>14|TRBV28|TRBD1|.|TRBJ2-5
TGTGCCAGCAGTTCCGGGACAGGGAAGCAGACCCAGTACTTC
CASSSGTGKQTQYF
>14|TRBV5-8|TRBD2|.|TRBJ2-1
TGTGCCAGCAGCTTGGATAGCGGGACCTATGAGCAGTTCTTC
CASSLDSGTYEQFF
>15|TRBV5-1|.|.|TRBJ2-3
TGCGCCAGCAGCTTAGGAGGACAGAGCACAGATACGCAGTATTTT
CASSLGGQSTDTQYF
>13|TRBV20-1|TRBD1|.|TRBJ1-5
TGCAGTGCGGTACAGGGGGGCGATCAGCCCCAGCATTTT
CSAVQGGDQPQHF
>15|TRBV11-2|TRBD2|few|TRBJ2-7
TGTGCCAGCAGCCTTCAGACTAGCGGGCCGTACGAGCAGTACTTC
CASSLQTSGPYEQYF
>14|TRBV20-1|.|.|TRBJ2-2
TGCAGTGCTGGACGTCCGAGTAACACCGGGGAGCTGTTTTTT
CSAGRPSNTGELFF
>16|TRBV7-2|TRBD2|few|TRBJ2-1
TGTGCCAGCAGTCGAGATGGACTAGCGGGGGGGAATGAGCAGTTCTTC
CASSRDGLAGGNEQFF
>13|TRBV7-2|.|few|TRBJ2-2
TGTGCCAGCAGCTTAGGCGGTCGGCTGGGCCTGTTTTTT
CASSLGGRLGLFF
>16|TRBV5-1|.|.|TRBJ2-3
TGCGCCAGCAGCAGAGGACGAAGCTACCGCACAGATACGCAGTATTTT
CASSRGRSYRTDTQYF
>15|TRBV20-1|TRBD1|.|TRBJ1-1
TGCAGTGCTCGTAACAGGGGGGGCATGAACACTGAAGCTTTCTTT
CSARNRGGMNTEAFF